Presented here are 32 T cell receptor beta chains from one specimen sequenced in a study of blood T cell repertoires in COVID-19. Clones were sequenced by immunoSEQ multiplex PCR, and TCRdb holds only the in-frame ones, with some missing. The sample lists some 210,000 clones, 82% occurring once. Sequenced sample: peripheral blood. The receptors come from a woman between 40 and 50 years old with acute or convalescent COVID-19.

The chain is built from TRBV11-3 and TRBJ2-7; 9 bases are a match to TRBD1. V gave up 5 bases and J gave up 4 bases; unmatched junction bases: 12. Germline V gives CDR1 SGHNT, CDR2 YENEEA. There are 16 residues in the CDR3. This chain's CDR3 is CASSLFRDRAAYEQYF. In DNA, the CDR3 is TGTGCCAGCAGCCTCTTCCGGGACAGGGCAGCATACGAGCAGTACTTC.

The rearrangement uses TRBV30 and TRBJ1-3, with D perhaps matching TRBD1 (6 bases). V was pared by 0 bases and J by 2 bases, with 11 bases between. This CDR3 spans 15 amino acids. Germline loops: CDR1 GTSNPN, CDR2 SVGIG (reference sequence). CDR3 coding DNA: TGTGCCTGGAGTGTACGGGGGGGCACTGGAAACACCATATATTTT. Protein product: CAWSVRGGTGNTIYF.

The genes are TRBV12-2 and TRBJ1-2; no DNA check was done on the table's D call, TRBD1. TRBV12-2 corresponds to a pseudogene. This CDR3 has 14 residues. CDR3 region: CASRGRDRVPGYTF. The DNA of the CDR3 is TGTGCAAGTCGAGGCCGGGACAGGGTGCCTGGCTACACCTTC.

Written as DNA, the CDR3 is TGCGCCAGCAGGACCGGACAGGGGAATTCCTACGAGCAGTACTTC. Protein sequence: CASRTGQGNSYEQYF. The V gene is TRBV5-1, the J gene TRBJ2-7, with 9 bases that match TRBD1. The CDR3 length is 15 residues. V gave up 5 bases and J gave up 1 base; unmatched junction bases: 7. CDR1 is SGHRS, CDR2 YFSETQ, per germline.

The chain joins TRBV27 to TRBJ2-1; 9 nucleotides agree with TRBD2. The CDR3 contains 16 residues. Per the germline V gene, CDR1 is MNHEY and CDR2 is SMNVEV (reference sequence). J gave up 6 bases and V 0 bases, and 6 bases lay outside the gene matches. The CDR3 DNA is TGTGCCAGCAGTTTATCGAGCGCGGGAGGGGGCAATGAGCAGTTCTTC. Its translation is CASSLSSAGGGNEQFF.

This clone was counted once. The rearrangement links TRBV10-3 to TRBJ2-7; no definite D call. The germline V and J ends were trimmed by 3 bases and 3 bases, with 12 bases remaining between them. The CDR3 totals 14 residues. Per the germline V gene, CDR1 is ENHRY and CDR2 is SYGVKD. The CDR3 is CAISDPMRYYEQYF. CDR3 in DNA: TGTGCCATCAGTGACCCGATGAGGTACTACGAGCAGTACTTC.

This chain joins TRBV30 and TRBJ2-6, with TRBD1 as a possible D gene (5 bases). The CDR3 extends over 14 amino acids. Trimming removed 1 base at V and 4 bases at J, with 8 bases between. Germline CDR1 and CDR2: GTSNPN and SVGIG (reference sequence). In DNA, the CDR3 is TGTGCCTGGAGTGCAGGGTCAGGGGCCAACGTCCTGACTTTC. It encodes CAWSAGSGANVLTF.

The V gene is TRBV13, the J gene TRBJ2-3, with 10 positions matching TRBD2. The V gene end was trimmed by 2 bases and the J gene end by 6 bases; junction bases not matched to a gene: 2. CDR1 PRHDT and CDR2 FYEKMQ come from the germline V gene (reference sequence). This CDR3 spans 14 amino acids. CDR3 DNA sequence: TGTGCCAGCAGCTTATCTAGCGGGGGTGATACGCAGTATTTT. Encoded protein: CASSLSSGGDTQYF.

J is TRBJ2-2 and V is TRBV4-3; no reliable D call. Trimming left V 0 bases short and J 3 bases short, with 14 bases between. This CDR3 contains 17 residues. Germline V CDR1 and CDR2: LGHNA, YSLEER. The CDR3: CASSQDFTAHYTGELFF. Here the CDR3 DNA reads TGCGCCAGCAGCCAAGATTTTACTGCGCACTACACCGGGGAGCTGTTTTTT.

The J gene is TRBJ2-1, the V gene TRBV6-5, with 12 bases that match TRBD1. This CDR3 comprises 15 residues. Germline V gene sequence: CDR1 MNHEY, CDR2 SVGAGI. V was clipped by 5 bases and J by 6 bases; unmatched bases: 5. The CDR3 sequence is CASSRTGQGANEQFF. The DNA of the CDR3 is TGTGCCAGCAGTCGCACGGGACAGGGGGCCAATGAGCAGTTCTTC.

This chain links TRBV18 with TRBJ2-1, with 10 bases identical to TRBD1. The CDR3 extends over 15 amino acids. Trimming took 2 bases from V and 7 from J; bases not matched to a gene: 5. Per the germline V gene, CDR1 is KGHSH and CDR2 is LQKENI. The CDR3 region has the DNA TGTGCCAGCTCACCAAGGGGACAGGGGATAAATGAGCAGTTCTTC. The encoded protein is CASSPRGQGINEQFF.

As concerns this clone: Other DNA sequences of this sample code for an identical CDR3. The rearrangement uses TRBV19 and TRBJ2-7; tentative D call: TRBD1 (6 bases). Germline V gene data show CDR1 as LNHDA and CDR2 as SQIVND (reference sequence). Trimming shortened V by 1 base and J by 4 bases, and 11 bases separated the two germline ends. The CDR3 contains 14 residues. For the CDR3, the DNA is TGTGCCAGTAGTATAGGCAGGGGAAGTTACGAGCAGTACTTC. The encoded protein is CASSIGRGSYEQYF.

The J gene is TRBJ1-1, the V gene TRBV5-1; no clear D gene. Trimming left V 1 base short and J 1 base short, with 11 bases between. Germline V lookup: CDR1 SGHRS, CDR2 YFSETQ. The CDR3 runs 15 residues. CDR3 nucleotides: TGCGCCAGCAGCTTGCAGGCACTCGCGAACACTGAAGCTTTCTTT. Protein product: CASSLQALANTEAFF.

This chain uses TRBV5-1 with TRBJ2-1; 11 bases line up with TRBD2. Trimming removed 0 bases from V and 8 bases from J; junction bases left unmatched: 10. Germline CDR1 reads SGHRS; CDR2 reads YFSETQ. The CDR3 runs to 17 residues. The CDR3 DNA is TGCGCCAGCAGCTTGGAGCCTGCTGGACTAGCGGGTGATGAGCAGTTCTTC. Its protein is CASSLEPAGLAGDEQFF. Full variable domain (outside the CDR3, taken from reference TRBV5-1 and TRBJ2-1): KAGVTQTPRYLIKTRGQQVTLSCSPISGHRSVSWYQQTPGQGLQFLFEYFSETQRNKGNFPGRFSGRQFSNSRSEMNVSTLELGDSALYLCASSLEPAGLAGDEQFFGPGTRLTVL.

This clone was found once. The gene calls are TRBV7-2 and TRBJ1-2; D might be TRBD1 (5 bases). Trimming left V 5 bases short and J 7 bases short, with 17 bases between. The germline V gene has CDR1 SGHTA and CDR2 FQGNSA. The CDR3 totals 14 residues. The CDR3 bases are TGTGCCAGCAGCCCCTCGACAGCACCGTTTGGCTACACCTTC. Protein: CASSPSTAPFGYTF. The whole variable domain, remainder taken from reference TRBV7-2 and TRBJ1-2, is GAGVSQSPSNKVTEKGKDVELRCDPISGHTALYWYRQSLGQGLEFLIYFQGNSAPDKSGLPSDRFSAERTGGSVSTLTIQRTQQEDSAVYLCASSPSTAPFGYTFGSGTRLTVV.

This chain uses TRBV19 with TRBJ1-2; TRBD1 is a possible D gene (5 bases). The CDR3 runs 14 residues. V dropped 1 base and J dropped 4 bases, with 10 bases sitting between them. The germline gives CDR1 LNHDA, CDR2 SQIVND (reference sequence). The CDR3, as DNA: TGTGCCAGTAGTATAGGAGCGGGGGGCTATGGCTACACCTTC. Translated, it gives CASSIGAGGYGYTF.

CDR3 DNA sequence: TGTGCCTGGGGACCGGGACAGAGCTCCTACGAGCAGTACTTC. As protein: CAWGPGQSSYEQYF. V is TRBV30 and J is TRBJ2-7; TRBD1 matches at 7 bases. After removal of 5 bases from V and 0 bases from J, the junction contained 7 bases not matched to a gene. CDR3 length equals 14 residues. Germline values: CDR1 GTSNPN, CDR2 SVGIG (reference sequence).

This clone was observed once. The chain combines TRBV5-8 with TRBJ2-3; D remains unclear. From germline, CDR1 is SGHTS and CDR2 YDEGEE. The ends were cut back, 7 bases at V and 0 bases at J, with 6 bases in the middle. This CDR3 region has 12 residues. The CDR3 bases are TGTGCCAGCCGGTACAGCACAGATACGCAGTATTTT. Protein sequence: CASRYSTDTQYF. The full variable domain, rest sourced from reference TRBV5-8 and TRBJ2-3, is EAGVTQSPTHLIKTRGQQATLRCSPISGHTSVYWYQQALGLGLQFLLWYDEGEERNRGNFPPRFSGRQFPNYSSELNVNALELEDSALYLCASRYSTDTQYFGPGTRLTVL.

The CDR3 sequence is CASSPVSYNEQFF. CDR3 DNA sequence: TGTGCCAGCAGCCCCGTTTCCTACAATGAGCAGTTCTTC. The chain recombines TRBV9 with TRBJ2-1; D is ambiguous. V was pared by 4 bases and J by 1 base, with 6 bases between. Germline values: CDR1 SGDLS, CDR2 YYNGEE. The CDR3 length is 13 residues. The full variable domain, completed using reference TRBV9 and TRBJ2-1, is DSGVTQTPKHLITATGQRVTLRCSPRSGDLSVYWYQQSLDQGLQFLIQYYNGEERAKGNILERFSAQQFPDLHSELNLSSLELGDSALYFCASSPVSYNEQFFGPGTRLTVL.

This clone was seen a single time. The chain couples TRBV18 to TRBJ1-2, with TRBD1 matching 7 bases. CDR3 length: 14 residues. Germline V CDR1 and CDR2: KGHSH, LQKENI. Unmatched junction bases numbered 2, after V lost 3 bases and J lost 1 base. The CDR3 here is CASSPWDSNYGYTF. The CDR3 coding sequence is TGTGCCAGCTCACCTTGGGACAGTAACTATGGCTACACCTTC.

The rearrangement joins TRBV5-1 to TRBJ2-5, with 8 bases fitting TRBD1. The CDR3 has 15 amino acids. The junction had 7 bases not matched to a gene; V was cut back by 2 bases and J by 4 bases. Germline CDR1 reads SGHRS; CDR2 reads YFSETQ. In DNA form, the CDR3 reads TGCGCCAGCAGCTTAGGTCGAACAGGGGGAGAGACCCAGTACTTC. Residues: CASSLGRTGGETQYF. Full variable domain (rest looked up from reference TRBV5-1 and TRBJ2-5): KAGVTQTPRYLIKTRGQQVTLSCSPISGHRSVSWYQQTPGQGLQFLFEYFSETQRNKGNFPGRFSGRQFSNSRSEMNVSTLELGDSALYLCASSLGRTGGETQYFGPGTRLLVL.

The J gene is TRBJ1-2, the V gene TRBV6-5; weak D call: TRBD1 (6 bases). Germline-derived CDR1 and CDR2 are MNHEY and SVGAGI. The CDR3 is made up of 14 amino acids. Trimming cost V 4 bases and J 3 bases, with 12 bases left between them. The CDR3: CASSFAGADYGYTF. In DNA form, the CDR3 reads TGTGCCAGCAGTTTCGCAGGGGCGGACTATGGCTACACCTTC.

The chain is built from TRBV5-8 and TRBJ2-5, with 9 bases matching TRBD2. CDR1 and CDR2 from the germline V gene are SGHTS and YDEGEE. The CDR3 covers 13 residues. Trimming removed 4 bases from V and 9 bases from J; junction bases left unmatched: 7. CDR3 region: CASSLRSGSAQYF. The CDR3 DNA sequence: TGTGCCAGCAGCCTTCGTAGCGGGAGCGCCCAGTACTTC.

V gene TRBV10-3 combines with J gene TRBJ2-1, with TRBD2 identical over 12 bases. V lost 7 bases to trimming and J lost 9 bases; unmatched junction nucleotides: 10. This CDR3 comprises 15 residues. Germline V gene lookup returns CDR1 ENHRY and CDR2 SYGVKD. The CDR3: CAITPGLAGRGEQFF. The CDR3 DNA follows: TGTGCCATCACCCCCGGACTAGCGGGGAGGGGTGAGCAGTTCTTC.

The chain couples TRBV19 to TRBJ2-3, with 11 nucleotides matching TRBD1. V was pared by 1 base and J by 4 bases, with 1 base of the junction left unmatched. Germline lookup yields CDR1 LNHDA and CDR2 SQIVND (reference sequence). This CDR3 is 15 amino acids long. The chain's CDR3 is CASSIGTGGADTQYF. The CDR3 DNA follows: TGTGCCAGTAGTATAGGGACAGGGGGCGCAGATACGCAGTATTTT.

This clone appeared a few times. This chain links TRBV7-2 with TRBJ1-5; unclear D gene. With 1 base removed from V and 5 bases from J, the gap between germline ends came to 6 bases. The CDR3 has 13 amino acids. CDR1 SGHTA and CDR2 FQGNSA come from the germline V gene. CDR3: CASSLVSDQPQHF. CDR3 nucleotide sequence: TGTGCCAGCAGCTTAGTTTCTGATCAGCCCCAGCATTTT.

The rearrangement uses TRBV7-9 and TRBJ1-1; TRBD1 is a possible D gene (6 bases). The CDR3 contains 13 residues. Germline V gene lookup returns CDR1 SEHNR and CDR2 FQNEAQ (reference sequence). V lost 3 bases and J lost 6, with 11 bases in between. Written as DNA, the CDR3 is TGTGCCAGCAGCTTCAGGGGTTACCCTGAAGCTTTCTTT. It yields the protein CASSFRGYPEAFF.

This clone was seen just once. The chain combines TRBV6-5 with TRBJ2-3; possibly TRBD1 for D (5 bases). The CDR3 covers 12 residues. The germline V gene has CDR1 MNHEY and CDR2 SVGAGI. Trimming took off 6 bases at V and 6 bases at J, with 10 bases between the two ends. This CDR3 is CASSPAGDTQYF. As DNA, the CDR3 is TGTGCCAGCAGCCCCGCAGGGGATACGCAGTATTTT.

The chain couples TRBV6-2 or TRBV6-3 to TRBJ1-2; no definite D call. Looked up from germline, CDR1 is MNHEY and CDR2 is SVGEGT. The CDR3 runs to 11 residues. Trimming stripped 4 bases from V and 10 bases from J, with 10 bases between. The CDR3 DNA is TGTGCCAGCAGTTTCAGGAACTTCTACACCTTC. Translation: CASSFRNFYTF.

At least ten counts were recorded for this clone. The chain recombines TRBV27 with TRBJ2-1; 9 bases agree with TRBD2. Germline loops: CDR1 MNHEY, CDR2 SMNVEV (reference sequence). This CDR3 has 14 residues. V shed 7 bases, J shed 7 bases, and the junction held 8 bases outside the gene matches. The CDR3 DNA reads TGTGCCAGCATGGCTAGCGGGACGATAAATGAGCAGTTCTTC. Translation: CASMASGTINEQFF.

The J gene is TRBJ1-1, the V gene TRBV30; D may be TRBD1 (6 bases). CDR1 GTSNPN and CDR2 SVGIG come from the germline V gene (reference sequence). V lost 4 bases and J 3 bases, leaving 9 bases between the germline ends. This CDR3 is built from 12 residues. Here the CDR3 DNA reads TGTGCCTGGACCCAGGGGTACACTGAAGCTTTCTTT. Translation: CAWTQGYTEAFF.

The V gene is TRBV4-3, the J gene TRBJ2-3, with TRBD2 matching 9 bases. The germline V gene has CDR1 LGHNA and CDR2 YSLEER. This CDR3 has 17 amino acids. J lost 4 bases, V lost 2 bases, and 10 bases had no gene match. The CDR3 region has the DNA TGCGCCAGCAGCCAACAATTTAGCGGGAGTAGCTCAGATACGCAGTATTTT. Amino acids: CASSQQFSGSSSDTQYF.